These 21 T cell receptor beta chains were all obtained from the same sample, sequenced in a study of CXCR3-negative and CXCR3-positive naive CD8 T cells. 5' RACE with UMI labels generated the TRB cDNA libraries. TCRdb reanalyzed the 5' RACE reads and collapses them to one entry per CDR3 protein, without DNA. The repertoire table contains tens of thousands of distinct CDR3 sequences. These TCRs are of unknown antigen specificity. General study results and limits: The TRB CDR3s that CXCR3-positive naive cells carried were more hydrophobic than those of CXCR3-negative naive cells.

Material: naive CXCR3+ CD8+ T cells from blood. Subset described: CD45RO-CCR7+CD27+CD95- naive CD8+ T cells expressing CXCR3 (TNR3+). These TCRs come from a human donor in good health. Some clones in this sample may be carry-over from other donors' samples.

The chain links TRBV7-9 to TRBJ2-7; TCRdb's D gene call, TRBD1, goes unchecked for lack of DNA. Per the germline V gene, CDR1 is SEHNR and CDR2 is FQNEAQ (reference sequence). This CDR3 spans 14 amino acids. The CDR3 protein is CASSFGTGYYEQYF.

The V and J genes are TRBV7-6 and TRBJ2-7; TCRdb's D gene call, TRBD2, goes unchecked for lack of DNA. The germline CDR1 and CDR2 sequences are SGHVS and FNYEAQ. The CDR3 consists of 15 residues. CDR3: CASSLRLAGAYEQYF.

V is TRBV29-1 and J is TRBJ2-1; TCRdb indicates TRBD2, and absent DNA this call remains unverified. This CDR3 comprises 18 residues. Germline values: CDR1 SQVTM, CDR2 ANQGSEA. The CDR3 region is CSVERLAGGRSSYNEQFF.

The chain is built from TRBV6-1 and TRBJ1-1. From germline, CDR1 is MNHNS and CDR2 SASEGT. CDR3 length equals 16 residues. CDR3 protein: CASSAASGLLNTEAFF.

The chain links TRBV28 to TRBJ1-2; TCRdb's D gene call, TRBD1, goes unchecked for lack of DNA. Germline CDR1 and CDR2: MDHEN and SYDVKM. The CDR3 loop spans 14 amino acids. The CDR3 is CASSLGDSRAGYTF.

The chain recombines TRBV29-1 with TRBJ2-5. Germline V gives CDR1 SQVTM, CDR2 ANQGSEA. The CDR3 consists of 15 residues. CDR3 amino acids: CSAALETLSEETQYF.

The chain combines TRBV4-3 with TRBJ2-1; TCRdb's D call, TRBD2, is unchecked because there is no DNA. Looked up from germline, CDR1 is LGHNA and CDR2 is YSLEER. CDR3 length equals 18 residues. The CDR3 sequence: CASSHRTSGGNSYNEQFF.

The chain links TRBV28 to TRBJ2-3; lacking DNA, the TRBD1 call made by TCRdb goes unchecked. This CDR3 spans 15 amino acids. Germline CDR1 reads MDHEN; CDR2 reads SYDVKM. This chain's CDR3 is CASSLFLSGTDTQYF.

The chain has TRBV27 and TRBJ2-3; TCRdb indicates TRBD2, and absent DNA this call remains unverified. In germline, CDR1 is MNHEY, CDR2 SMNVEV (reference sequence). CDR3 size: 16 residues. The CDR3: CASSSSGGGAPDTQYF.

The CDR3 sequence is CSARDRESSYNEQFF. The chain recombines TRBV20-1 with TRBJ2-1. From germline, CDR1 is DFQATT and CDR2 SNEGSKA (reference sequence). The CDR3 runs 15 residues.

This chain joins TRBV7-9 and TRBJ2-5; TCRdb outputs TRBD2, but without DNA this stays unchecked. The CDR3 is 13 amino acids. Germline CDR1 SEHNR, CDR2 FQNEAQ (reference sequence). CDR3: CAGLLASQETQYF.

V is TRBV6-5 and J is TRBJ2-5; TCRdb returns TRBD1, unconfirmable since there is no DNA. This CDR3 spans 14 amino acids. CDR1 and CDR2 (germline): MNHEY, SVGAGI. The chain's CDR3 is CASSLGQGGQTQYF.

This sequence joins TRBV5-1 and TRBJ1-2; the D gene TCRdb calls, TRBD1, cannot be checked with no DNA. The V gene's germline CDR1 is SGHRS and CDR2 YFSETQ. The CDR3 extends over 14 amino acids. The CDR3 spells CASSLSGGNYGYTF.

The chain's CDR3 is CASSSGTTHHSTDTQYF. The chain couples TRBV7-6 to TRBJ2-3; the TCRdb D gene call, TRBD2, has no DNA to confirm it. Germline CDR1 reads SGHVS; CDR2 reads FNYEAQ. The CDR3 has 17 amino acids.

This chain connects TRBV20-1 to TRBJ1-2. CDR1 and CDR2 (germline): DFQATT, SNEGSKA (reference sequence). The CDR3 covers 13 residues. The chain's CDR3 is CSGMGRNNYGYTF.

The V and J genes are TRBV28 and TRBJ2-2. The CDR3 loop spans 13 amino acids. Germline assignment: CDR1 MDHEN and CDR2 SYDVKM. CDR3 loop: CASSFDHTGELFF.

The genes are TRBV9 and TRBJ2-7; TCRdb outputs TRBD2, but without DNA this stays unchecked. The germline gives CDR1 SGDLS, CDR2 YYNGEE. CDR3 size: 14 residues. CDR3 amino acids: CASSARLENYEQYF. The full variable domain, its missing parts supplied by reference TRBV9 and TRBJ2-7, is DSGVTQTPKHLITATGQRVTLRCSPRSGDLSVYWYQQSLDQGLQFLIQYYNGEERAKGNILERFSAQQFPDLHSELNLSSLELGDSALYFCASSARLENYEQYFGPGTRLTVT.

CDR3 region: CASSLGSRASNQPQHF. The V gene is TRBV7-6, the J gene TRBJ1-5; TCRdb calls TRBD1, which cannot be checked without DNA. Germline values: CDR1 SGHVS, CDR2 FNYEAQ. CDR3 length: 16 amino acids.

The chain joins TRBV27 to TRBJ2-1; TCRdb names TRBD2, which stays unverified in the absence of DNA. CDR3 length: 15 residues. From germline, CDR1 is MNHEY and CDR2 SMNVEV (reference sequence). CDR3 loop: CASSLAAGLYNEQFF.

CDR3 amino acids: CASSQVPVTYEQYF. This chain links TRBV4-1 with TRBJ2-7. The germline gives CDR1 MGHRA, CDR2 YSYEKL. The CDR3 is 14 residues long.

This rearrangement joins TRBV12-3 or TRBV12-4 to TRBJ1-3; TCRdb's D call of TRBD1 is untestable without DNA. This CDR3 is 13 amino acids long. The CDR3 region is CATTSQGRNTIYF.